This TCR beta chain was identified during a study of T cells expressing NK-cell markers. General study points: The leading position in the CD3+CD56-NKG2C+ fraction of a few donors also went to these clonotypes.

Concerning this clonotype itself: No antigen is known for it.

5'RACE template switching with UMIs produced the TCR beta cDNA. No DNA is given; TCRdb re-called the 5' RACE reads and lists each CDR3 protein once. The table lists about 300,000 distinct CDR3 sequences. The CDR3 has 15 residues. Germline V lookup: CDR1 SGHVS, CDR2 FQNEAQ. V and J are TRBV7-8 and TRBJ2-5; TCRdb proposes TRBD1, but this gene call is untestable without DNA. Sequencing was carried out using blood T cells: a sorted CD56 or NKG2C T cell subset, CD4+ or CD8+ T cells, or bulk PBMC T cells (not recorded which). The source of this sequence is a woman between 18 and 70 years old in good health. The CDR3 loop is CASSLPGSRKETQYF.